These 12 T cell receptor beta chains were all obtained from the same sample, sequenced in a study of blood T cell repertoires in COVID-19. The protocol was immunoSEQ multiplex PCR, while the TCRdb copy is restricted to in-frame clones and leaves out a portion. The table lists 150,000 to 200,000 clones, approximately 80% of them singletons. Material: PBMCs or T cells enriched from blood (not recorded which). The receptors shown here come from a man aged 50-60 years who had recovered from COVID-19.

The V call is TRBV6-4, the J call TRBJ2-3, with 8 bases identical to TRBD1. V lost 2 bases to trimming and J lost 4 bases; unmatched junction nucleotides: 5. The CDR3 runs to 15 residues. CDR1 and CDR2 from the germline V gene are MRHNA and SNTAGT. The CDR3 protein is CASSDGQGAADTQYF. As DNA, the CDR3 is TGTGCCAGCAGTGACGGCCAGGGGGCTGCAGATACGCAGTATTTT.

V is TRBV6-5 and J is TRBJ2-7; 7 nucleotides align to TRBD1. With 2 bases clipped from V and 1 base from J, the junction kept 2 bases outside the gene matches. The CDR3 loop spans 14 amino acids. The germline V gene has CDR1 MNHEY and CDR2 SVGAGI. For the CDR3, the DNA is TGTGCCAGCAGTTACGCCAGGGGGTCCTACGAGCAGTACTTC. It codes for CASSYARGSYEQYF.

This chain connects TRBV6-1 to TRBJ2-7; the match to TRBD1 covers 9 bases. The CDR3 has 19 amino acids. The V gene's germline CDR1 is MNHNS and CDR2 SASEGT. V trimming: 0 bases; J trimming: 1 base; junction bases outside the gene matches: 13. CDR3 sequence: CASSEASPGDRARSYEQYF. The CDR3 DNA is TGTGCCAGCAGTGAAGCATCCCCCGGGGACAGGGCTCGTTCCTACGAGCAGTACTTC.

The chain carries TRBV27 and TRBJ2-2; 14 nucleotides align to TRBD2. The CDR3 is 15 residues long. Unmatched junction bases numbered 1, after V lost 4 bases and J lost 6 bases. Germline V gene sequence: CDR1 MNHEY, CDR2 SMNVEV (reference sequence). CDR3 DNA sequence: TGTGCCAGCAGTTCGACTAGCGGGGGGGCCGGGGAGCTGTTTTTT. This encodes CASSSTSGGAGELFF.

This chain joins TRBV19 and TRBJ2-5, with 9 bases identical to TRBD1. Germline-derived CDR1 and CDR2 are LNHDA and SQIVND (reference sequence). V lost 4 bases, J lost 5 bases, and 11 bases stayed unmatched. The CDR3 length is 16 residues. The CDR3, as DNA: TGTGCCAGTAGTAGACGATCGGGACAGGGTTGGGAGACCCAGTACTTC. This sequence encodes CASSRRSGQGWETQYF.

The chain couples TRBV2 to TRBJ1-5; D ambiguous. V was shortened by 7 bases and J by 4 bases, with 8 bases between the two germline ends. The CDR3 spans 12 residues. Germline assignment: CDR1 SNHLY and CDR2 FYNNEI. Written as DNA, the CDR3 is TGTGCCAGCAAACCGGGTAATCAGCCCCAGCATTTT. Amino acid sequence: CASKPGNQPQHF.

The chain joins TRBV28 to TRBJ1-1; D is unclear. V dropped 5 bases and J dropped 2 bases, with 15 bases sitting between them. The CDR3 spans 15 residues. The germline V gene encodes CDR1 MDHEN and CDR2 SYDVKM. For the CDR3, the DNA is TGTGCCAGCAGTCTATCCACGCCCAGTAACACTGAAGCTTTCTTT. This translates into CASSLSTPSNTEAFF.

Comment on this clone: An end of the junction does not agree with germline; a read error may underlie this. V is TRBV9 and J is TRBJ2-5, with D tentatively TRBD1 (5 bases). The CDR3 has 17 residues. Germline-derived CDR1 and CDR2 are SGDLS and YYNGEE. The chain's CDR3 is CASNVVDRIHQRGTQYF. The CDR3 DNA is TGTGCCAGCAACGTAGTTGACAGAATACATCAAAGAGGGACCCAGTACTTC.

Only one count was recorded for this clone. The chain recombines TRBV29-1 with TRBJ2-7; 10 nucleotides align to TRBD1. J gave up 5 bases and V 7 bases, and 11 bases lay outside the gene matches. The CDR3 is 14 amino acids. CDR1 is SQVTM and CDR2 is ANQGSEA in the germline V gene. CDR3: CSAAPGTGDNEQYF. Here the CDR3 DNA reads TGCAGCGCCGCCCCCGGGACAGGGGATAACGAGCAGTACTTC.

For the CDR3, the DNA is TGTGCCACCAGCAGAGATCTCGGACAGCTAAATGGCTACACCTTC. It is translated as CATSRDLGQLNGYTF. The chain employs TRBV15 and TRBJ1-2, with D perhaps matching TRBD1 (6 bases). Germline lookup yields CDR1 LNHNV and CDR2 YYDKDF (reference sequence). Between the trimmed V and J ends, which lost 0 bases and 6 bases, there was a span of 14 bases. This CDR3 is built from 15 residues.

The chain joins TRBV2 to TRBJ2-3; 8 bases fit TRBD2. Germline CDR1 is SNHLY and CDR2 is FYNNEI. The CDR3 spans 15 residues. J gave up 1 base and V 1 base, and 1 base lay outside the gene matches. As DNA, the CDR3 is TGTGCCAGCAGTGAAGGAGCGGGAGGCACAGATACGCAGTATTTT. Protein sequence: CASSEGAGGTDTQYF.

Here the CDR3 DNA reads TGTGCCAGCAAAGTATCAGGGTTCTTCAATCAGCCCCAGCATTTT. Protein: CASKVSGFFNQPQHF. The chain employs TRBV28 and TRBJ1-5, with a weak D call TRBD1 (5 bases). CDR1 MDHEN and CDR2 SYDVKM come from the germline V gene. The CDR3 consists of 15 residues. Trimming removed 7 bases from V and 3 bases from J, with 16 bases in between.